This T cell receptor beta chain was identified in a study of cytomegalovirus exposure and HLA in healthy donors. As for the study in general: The approximately 120 validation repertoires, a later analysis reported, used the same platform as the 666 first-cohort repertoires. Study-level findings and limits: In vitro checks showed that three CMV-associated chains really do target CMV antigens. Rare sequences made up most TCRs, while some public TCRs were found in many donors. Cytomegalovirus association was listed for 164 TCR beta chains.

Germline CDR1 SGDLS, CDR2 YYNGEE. The CDR3 sequence is 16 residues long. V was trimmed by 3 bases and J by 0 bases, leaving 13 bases between them. This clone has a single count. Its target is unknown. Using immunoSEQ multiplex PCR, the repertoire was profiled, and TCRdb retains in-frame clones only, with some absent. The repertoire holds under 140,000 clones, with roughly 88% as singletons. Sequencing was done on a sample of PBMCs. The sequence came from a woman in her 30s in good health and CMV-seropositive. The chain has TRBV9 and TRBJ1-3; no clear D. CDR3 nucleotides: TGTGCCAGCAGCGAGGACGCCGGGGTCTCTGGAAACACCATATATTTT. Translated: CASSEDAGVSGNTIYF.